What follows are 3 T cell receptor beta chains derived from one specimen sequenced in a study of T cell clusters in autoimmune cytopenias. TRB rearrangements were amplified by touch-down multiplex PCR with mixed TRB-A/B primers. Using the multiplex PCR reads, TCRdb records one entry per CDR3 protein without DNA. Recorded here are about 2,700 distinct CDR3 sequences; the top ten clones represent about a third. TRB amplification used roughly 250 ng of peripheral blood genomic DNA. Input material: peripheral blood. The receptors were sampled from a human donor with an autoimmune cytopenia, with autoimmune hepatitis or in good health (not recorded which).

This clonotype is medium-sized by frequency. V usage is TRBV19 and J usage is TRBJ2-1; TCRdb designates TRBD2, a call that cannot be tested without DNA. The CDR3 spans 14 residues. Germline CDR1 reads LNHDA; CDR2 reads SQIVND (reference sequence). The CDR3 loop is CASSIQDGPNEQFF.

The V call is TRBV21-1, the J call TRBJ1-3; TCRdb indicates TRBD1, and absent DNA this call remains unverified. TRBV21-1 is given as a pseudogene. The CDR3 is made up of 20 amino acids. CDR3: CASSKALWTGVFTSGNTIYF.

This clonotype is deemed medium-sized by its frequency. The chain joins TRBV6-5 to TRBJ1-2; TCRdb names TRBD1, which stays unverified in the absence of DNA. The germline CDR1 and CDR2 sequences are MNHEY and SVGAGI. This CDR3 is built from 17 residues. The CDR3 sequence is CASSHSTGGAVNYGYTF.